The 27 T cell receptor beta chains given below trace back to one sample, sequenced in a study of T-cell reconstitution after alpha-beta-depleted transplantation in children. This sample's TCRbeta library carried unique molecular identifier barcodes. MiXCR, run by TCRdb on the PCR reads, gives a single entry per CDR3 protein. Here the sample spans under 100,000 distinct CDR3 sequences, roughly a sixth being singletons. The material was PBMCs, mostly from graft donor cells, obtained 180 days after TCRalphabeta/CD19-depleted stem cell transplant. All receptors come from a male patient aged 2 to 9 who had a stem cell transplant for acute lymphoblastic leukemia, so the T cells may come from the graft donor.

This clonotype turned up a few times. The chain is built from TRBV7-6 and TRBJ2-1, with 7 bases aligning to TRBD1. V lost 5 bases, J lost 0 bases, and 10 bases stayed unmatched. The CDR3 is 17 amino acids. Germline values: CDR1 SGHVS, CDR2 FNYEAQ. In DNA, the CDR3 is TGTGCCAGCAGCGAAAGGGACAGATCGAGCTCCTACAATGAGCAGTTCTTC. Protein: CASSERDRSSSYNEQFF.

The chain recombines TRBV5-1 with TRBJ2-7; D gene uncertain. Germline V gene data show CDR1 as SGHRS and CDR2 as YFSETQ. This CDR3 has 14 amino acids. The V and J ends lost 5 bases and 3 bases respectively, with 15 bases between them. The CDR3 bases are TGCGCCAGCAGTCCGTACCGTTCCGGCTACGAGCAGTACTTC. Translating gives CASSPYRSGYEQYF.

The rearrangement links TRBV5-1 to TRBJ2-7; 8 bases map to TRBD2. Germline trimming cut 3 bases from V and 9 bases from J; bases unmatched to any gene: 8. The CDR3 has 13 amino acids. Germline CDR1 SGHRS, CDR2 YFSETQ. CDR3 bases: TGCGCCAGCAGCTCCGGGAGGGCCAGTCCGCAGTACTTC. Translated, it gives CASSSGRASPQYF.

This clonotype was seen a handful of times. The V call is TRBV24-1, the J call TRBJ2-7; TRBD1 aligns across 8 bases. Trimming at V came to 3 bases and at J to 5 bases, leaving 8 bases not matched to a gene. This CDR3 contains 15 residues. In germline, CDR1 is KGHDR, CDR2 SFDVKD. DNA for the CDR3: TGTGCCACCAGTGATCCCCGGACAGGGAGCCACGAGCAGTACTTC. This gives the protein CATSDPRTGSHEQYF.

CDR3 loop: CASSHWTGDEKLFF. The CDR3, as DNA: TGTGCCAGCAGCCACTGGACAGGGGATGAAAAACTGTTTTTT. The rearrangement links TRBV11-1 to TRBJ1-4, with 9 bases fitting TRBD1. This CDR3 spans 14 amino acids. Germline values: CDR1 SGHAT, CDR2 FQDESV (reference sequence). V trimming: 5 bases; J trimming: 6 bases; junction bases outside the gene matches: 4.

The sample holds a few counts of this clonotype. The genes are TRBV4-2 and TRBJ2-3; weak D call: TRBD2 (5 bases). The germline CDR1 and CDR2 sequences are LGHNA and YNFKEQ. Trimming cost V 1 base and J 0 bases, with 20 bases left between them. CDR3 length: 19 residues. In DNA form, the CDR3 reads TGTGCCAGCAGCCAAGTTTATAAGGGAGCGGACTCTAGCACAGATACGCAGTATTTT. This gives the protein CASSQVYKGADSSTDTQYF.

This clonotype was recorded a few times. The rearrangement joins TRBV12-3 or TRBV12-4 to TRBJ2-3, with D perhaps TRBD1 or TRBD2 (5 bases each). V gave up 10 bases and J gave up 2 bases, with 22 bases separating them. The CDR3 consists of 16 residues. The CDR3 nucleotides are TGTGCCACCGATAAATTCGGGGACGCCGTCACAGATACGCAGTATTTT. Translating it yields CATDKFGDAVTDTQYF.

The rearrangement links TRBV7-9 to TRBJ2-1, with 14 bases fitting TRBD2. The trim removed 4 bases at V and 15 bases at J, leaving 11 bases unmatched. This CDR3 is built from 15 residues. Looked up from germline, CDR1 is SEHNR and CDR2 is FQNEAQ (reference sequence). The DNA for the CDR3 is TGTGCCAGCAGCTCGCCCCCCCTGACTAGCGGGGGGGCGTTCTTC. Translated: CASSSPPLTSGGAFF. Full variable domain (missing parts from reference TRBV7-9 and TRBJ2-1): DTGVSQNPRHKITKRGQNVTFRCDPISEHNRLYWYRQTLGQGPEFLTYFQNEAQLEKSRLLSDRFSAERPKGSFSTLEIQRTEQGDSAMYLCASSSPPLTSGGAFFGPGTRLTVL.

This chain links TRBV18 with TRBJ2-7; TRBD1 matches at 7 bases. J was trimmed by 5 bases and V by 6 bases; bases with no gene match: 16. The CDR3 runs to 16 residues. CDR1 is KGHSH and CDR2 is LQKENI in the germline V gene. CDR3 in DNA: TGTGCCAGCTCTCAAATCGACAGGGAGATAATCGACGAGCAGTACTTC. Encoded protein: CASSQIDREIIDEQYF.

The CDR3 nucleotides are TGTGCCAGCAGCCCCCGGGTGGCTAGCGGGAGGGACGAGCAGTTCTTC. Translating it yields CASSPRVASGRDEQFF. The rearrangement links TRBV21-1 to TRBJ2-1; TRBD2, the D gene given by the table, was not confirmed from the DNA. TRBV21-1 is recorded as a pseudogene. The CDR3 runs to 16 residues.

This clonotype was seen only a few times. The genes are TRBV7-9 and TRBJ2-7, with TRBD2 identical over 8 bases. Germline V lookup: CDR1 SEHNR, CDR2 FQNEAQ (reference sequence). CDR3 size: 15 residues. J lost 0 bases, V lost 3 bases, and 4 bases had no gene match. In DNA, the CDR3 is TGTGCCAGCAGCTTCGGGGGGGGTAGCTCCTACGAGCAGTACTTC. It specifies CASSFGGGSSYEQYF.

This clonotype was counted between two and nine times. This chain links TRBV5-1 with TRBJ2-7; TRBD2 is a possible D gene (5 bases). The ends were cut back, 0 bases at V and 7 bases at J, with 8 bases in the middle. Germline V gene data show CDR1 as SGHRS and CDR2 as YFSETQ. CDR3 size: 12 residues. The CDR3 DNA follows: TGCGCCAGCAGCTTGGGAGGGCGTGAGCAGTACTTC. Its translation: CASSLGGREQYF.

This clonotype turned up a few times. A read error is possible here, since a much larger clone lies one base away. V gene TRBV2 combines with J gene TRBJ2-7; D not resolved. Germline-derived CDR1 and CDR2 are SNHLY and FYNNEI. The CDR3 spans 11 residues. V was shortened by 6 bases and J by 4 bases, with 7 bases between the two germline ends. CDR3 residues: CASRLGYEQYF. The DNA for the CDR3 is TGTGCCAGCAGGTTAGGGTACGAGCAGTACTTC.

The chain recombines TRBV14 with TRBJ2-1, with 7 bases identical to TRBD1. This CDR3 contains 15 residues. Germline values: CDR1 SGHDN, CDR2 FVKESK. Trimming took 2 bases from V and 7 from J; bases not matched to a gene: 8. CDR3 loop: CASSQQPQGENEQFF. The CDR3 bases are TGTGCCAGCAGCCAACAACCCCAGGGGGAGAATGAGCAGTTCTTC.

This clonotype was counted only a few times. The chain joins TRBV5-4 to TRBJ2-6; D is possibly TRBD2 (7 bases). This CDR3 comprises 19 residues. Deletions cut 3 bases from V and 0 bases from J, with 19 bases between. Germline assignment: CDR1 SGHNT and CDR2 YYREEE (reference sequence). DNA of the CDR3: TGTGCCAGCAGCTCACAGGGCCAGCGGGGATACTCTGGGGCCAACGTCCTGACTTTC. Encoded protein: CASSSQGQRGYSGANVLTF.

This rearrangement joins TRBV20-1 to TRBJ1-1; the D is unclear. The CDR3 spans 13 residues. Deletions cut 3 bases from V and 3 bases from J, with 11 bases between. Germline assignment: CDR1 DFQATT and CDR2 SNEGSKA (reference sequence). DNA for the CDR3: TGCAGTGCTAGTCGTGTTGTGGACACTGAAGCTTTCTTT. The encoded protein is CSASRVVDTEAFF.

This chain connects TRBV11-2 to TRBJ1-6, with D perhaps matching TRBD1 (6 bases). Trimming took off 2 bases at V and 3 bases at J, with 17 bases between the two ends. Germline V gene data show CDR1 as SGHAT and CDR2 as FQNNGV. CDR3 length equals 18 residues. As DNA, the CDR3 is TGTGCCAGCAGCTTATCCCCTCAGACAGGCCACTATAATTCACCCCTCCACTTT. Its translation: CASSLSPQTGHYNSPLHF.

This clonotype came up many times. J is TRBJ2-7 and V is TRBV10-2, with D unresolved. V was trimmed by 2 bases and J by 2 bases, leaving 13 bases between them. The CDR3 runs to 15 residues. Germline lookup yields CDR1 WSHSY and CDR2 SAAADI. CDR3 region: CASSEAGFTTYEQYF. The CDR3 DNA reads as TGCGCCAGCAGTGAGGCAGGCTTTACTACCTACGAGCAGTACTTC.

This chain uses TRBV3-1 with TRBJ2-3; 7 positions match TRBD1. The length of the CDR3 is 17 residues. Germline CDR1 is LGHDT and CDR2 is YNNKEL (reference sequence). J lost 0 bases, V lost 2 bases, and 8 bases had no gene match. CDR3 in DNA: TGTGCCAGCAGCCAATATCGACAGGGCACTAGCACAGATACGCAGTATTTT. The encoded protein is CASSQYRQGTSTDTQYF.

This clonotype was found a few times. The gene calls are TRBV19 and TRBJ1-5; TRBD1 might be the D (6 bases). The CDR3 loop spans 16 amino acids. The germline V and J ends were trimmed by 4 bases and 5 bases, with 18 bases remaining between them. Per the germline V gene, CDR1 is LNHDA and CDR2 is SQIVND (reference sequence). CDR3 DNA: TGTGCCAGTAGTACGCAGACAGGAAAGAACGATCAGCCCCAGCATTTT. It specifies CASSTQTGKNDQPQHF.

The chain uses TRBV20-1 and TRBJ2-5; D gene ambiguous. Deletions cut 6 bases from V and 5 bases from J, with 10 bases between. Germline V gene data show CDR1 as DFQATT and CDR2 as SNEGSKA (reference sequence). CDR3 length: 11 residues. CDR3 loop: CSADSVETQYF. In DNA, the CDR3 is TGCAGTGCCGACTCAGTGGAGACCCAGTACTTC.

The J gene is TRBJ2-7, the V gene TRBV7-6; a weak D match, TRBD1 (6 bases). CDR3 length: 12 amino acids. V shed 5 bases and J shed 3 bases, with 8 bases lying between them. Germline values: CDR1 SGHVS, CDR2 FNYEAQ. CDR3 DNA: TGTGCCAGCAGCAACAGGGACTACGAGCAGTACTTC. Amino acids: CASSNRDYEQYF.

This clonotype was counted a few times. The chain carries TRBV20-1 and TRBJ2-1; 11 nucleotides align to TRBD1. Germline CDR1 is DFQATT and CDR2 is SNEGSKA (reference sequence). The CDR3 has 18 residues. With V trimmed by 1 base and J by 4 bases, 12 bases remained unmatched. The CDR3 protein is CSARVVPGGQGGYNEQFF. The CDR3 DNA reads TGCAGTGCTAGAGTTGTACCAGGGGGACAGGGGGGATACAATGAGCAGTTCTTC.

V usage is TRBV7-2 and J usage is TRBJ2-7; TRBD1 is a possible D gene (5 bases). Germline V CDR1 and CDR2: SGHTA, FQGNSA. Trimming left V 7 bases short and J 5 bases short, with 18 bases between. The CDR3 totals 14 residues. CDR3 DNA sequence: TGTGCCAGCACCCATGGGCAGGGCCTTCACGAGCAGTACTTC. Encoded protein: CASTHGQGLHEQYF.

The J gene is TRBJ2-7, the V gene TRBV20-1; D possibly uses TRBD1 or TRBD2 (6 bases each). Germline-derived CDR1 and CDR2 are DFQATT and SNEGSKA (reference sequence). The CDR3 totals 14 residues. Trimming took off 3 bases at V and 0 bases at J, with 12 bases between the two ends. The CDR3 DNA follows: TGCAGTGCTAGCCGGGGGCGTATCTCCTACGAGCAGTACTTC. Protein: CSASRGRISYEQYF.

Ten or more counts support this clonotype. Here the CDR3 reads CASSARTGSVNYGYTF. The CDR3 region has the DNA TGTGCCAGCAGTGCCCGGACAGGGTCGGTTAACTATGGCTACACCTTC. The V gene is TRBV12-3 or TRBV12-4, the J gene TRBJ1-2, with 8 bases matching TRBD1. The CDR3 loop spans 16 amino acids. The V segment lost 5 bases and the J segment 1 base; nucleotides outside the gene matches: 9.

This clonotype came up a few times. This chain joins TRBV6-1 and TRBJ2-7; 10 bases agree with TRBD1. Germline loops: CDR1 MNHNS, CDR2 SASEGT. The CDR3 contains 17 residues. J was trimmed by 0 bases and V by 6 bases; bases with no gene match: 11. CDR3 sequence: CASRPPARTGGSYEQYF. In DNA form, the CDR3 reads TGTGCCAGCAGGCCACCCGCGAGGACAGGGGGCTCCTACGAGCAGTACTTC.